A single sample gave rise to the 8 T cell receptor beta chains below, sequenced in a study of shared clonotypes between healthy human individuals. Repertoires were generated with immunoSEQ multiplex PCR, while TCRdb's copy carries only in-frame clones and drops some. The sample yields 1.6 million or so clones, 95% to 97% seen once. The sample was naive CD4+ T cells sorted from blood. This sample's subset: CD45RA+ positively selected. The receptor source for this set is a man aged 25-40 years in good health.

The V gene is TRBV5-3, the J gene TRBJ2-7; TRBD1 agrees at 10 bases. TRBV5-3 is treated as an ORF (open reading frame) with a function not yet certain. The J segment lost 5 bases and the V segment lost 1 base, leaving 3 bases of the junction unmatched. CDR3 length: 14 amino acids. CDR3 nucleotides: TGTGCCAGAAGCTTGCGGGACAGGGGCCACGAGCAGTACTTC. The encoded protein is CARSLRDRGHEQYF.

Turning to this clone: One junction end disagrees with the germline gene, perhaps due to a read error. CDR3 sequence: CASSSGGTGVVSF. In nucleotides, the CDR3 is TGTGCCAGCAGCTCCGGGGGGACAGGGGTGGTGTCTTTC. The chain recombines TRBV28 with TRBJ1-2, with 10 nucleotides matching TRBD1. CDR3 length equals 13 residues. The germline CDR1 and CDR2 sequences are MDHEN and SYDVKM.

The chain is built from TRBV6-4 and TRBJ2-7; the D is unclear. V lost 6 bases, J lost 0 bases, and 12 bases lay in between. The CDR3 contains 14 residues. Germline V gives CDR1 MRHNA, CDR2 SNTAGT. As DNA, the CDR3 is TGTGCCAGCAGCGATCAGGAGCGCTCCTACGAGCAGTACTTC. Protein: CASSDQERSYEQYF.

The chain combines TRBV6-1 with TRBJ2-4, with TRBD2 as a possible D gene (5 bases). This CDR3 contains 18 residues. Per germline, CDR1 MNHNS and CDR2 SASEGT. With 1 base removed from V and 0 bases from J, the gap between germline ends came to 16 bases. This CDR3 reads CASSEDVAPWRAKNIQYF. CDR3 DNA: TGTGCCAGCAGTGAAGATGTAGCGCCTTGGAGAGCCAAAAACATTCAGTACTTC.

The chain combines TRBV28 with TRBJ2-5; 7 nucleotides line up with TRBD1. CDR3 length: 15 residues. V lost 2 bases and J lost 1; bases outside the gene matches: 4. Per germline, CDR1 MDHEN and CDR2 SYDVKM. This CDR3 is CASSLRQGLQETQYF. CDR3 DNA: TGTGCCAGCAGTTTACGACAGGGCCTCCAAGAGACCCAGTACTTC.

The V gene is TRBV7-9, the J gene TRBJ2-7, with unresolved D. Germline V lookup: CDR1 SEHNR, CDR2 FQNEAQ (reference sequence). There are 12 residues in the CDR3. Trimming removed 11 bases at V and 5 bases at J, with 16 bases between. This CDR3 is CAVTREPHEQYF. The CDR3 bases are TGTGCCGTGACGCGCGAGCCCCACGAGCAGTACTTC.

The V gene is TRBV7-9, the J gene TRBJ1-2; D remains unclear. V was clipped by 0 bases and J by 8 bases, with 10 bases between them. This CDR3 has 13 amino acids. Looked up from germline, CDR1 is SEHNR and CDR2 is FQNEAQ (reference sequence). CDR3 sequence reads: CASSLAVEAGYTF. DNA for the CDR3: TGTGCCAGCAGCTTAGCGGTGGAGGCCGGCTACACCTTC.

For this clone: This same CDR3 is encoded by further DNA sequences in the sample. The CDR3 DNA follows: TGTGCCAGCAGCACAACTGGGGAGCTGTTTTTT. Translated: CASSTTGELFF. The rearrangement links TRBV9 to TRBJ2-2; D is uncertain. Between the trimmed V and J ends, which lost 4 bases and 8 bases, there was a span of 6 bases. Germline V lookup: CDR1 SGDLS, CDR2 YYNGEE. There are 11 residues in the CDR3.